Presented here are 18 T cell receptor beta chains from one specimen sequenced in a study of T cell changes during pregnancy in multiple sclerosis. The repertoire was sequenced with immunoSEQ multiplex PCR; TCRdb's copy has only in-frame clones and lacks some. The profile shows tens of thousands of clones, roughly 92% of them singletons. Sequenced here: CD4+ T cells from peripheral blood mononuclear cells, sampled in the third trimester of pregnancy. The receptors here all came from a female donor with multiple sclerosis, enrolled in a pregnancy study.

V usage is TRBV5-1 and J usage is TRBJ2-2; 8 nucleotides agree with TRBD1. After removal of 6 bases from V and 3 bases from J, the junction contained 7 bases not matched to a gene. This CDR3 contains 15 residues. CDR1 and CDR2 from the germline V gene are SGHRS and YFSETQ. This chain's CDR3 is CASTRTGPDTGELFF. The CDR3 region has the DNA TGCGCCAGCACCAGGACAGGGCCGGACACCGGGGAGCTGTTTTTT.

This rearrangement joins TRBV7-8 to TRBJ2-5, with TRBD2 as a possible D gene (5 bases). Germline V gene lookup returns CDR1 SGHVS and CDR2 FQNEAQ. The V end was cut by 5 bases, the J end by 1 base, with 17 bases between. CDR3 size: 16 residues. The CDR3 sequence: CASSRRVSAGQETQYF. In DNA form, the CDR3 reads TGTGCCAGCAGCCGGAGAGTTAGCGCGGGCCAAGAGACCCAGTACTTC.

The chain employs TRBV5-1 and TRBJ2-2; TRBD2 agrees at 7 bases. V dropped 4 bases and J dropped 2; count of bases not matched to a gene: 8. The CDR3 covers 16 residues. Germline CDR1 and CDR2: SGHRS and YFSETQ. The CDR3 loop is CASSRPSGANTGELFF. CDR3 nucleotide sequence: TGCGCCAGCAGCCGTCCTAGCGGCGCAAACACCGGGGAGCTGTTTTTT.

The chain recombines TRBV6-1 with TRBJ2-7; 10 bases are a match to TRBD2. V dropped 8 bases and J dropped 5; count of bases not matched to a gene: 9. The germline V gene has CDR1 MNHNS and CDR2 SASEGT. The CDR3 extends over 14 amino acids. The DNA for the CDR3 is TGTGCCAGCGGCCCTAGCGGGAGACCCCACGAGCAGTACTTC. Translated, it gives CASGPSGRPHEQYF.

V and J are TRBV7-8 and TRBJ2-5; a weak D match, TRBD1 (6 bases). V lost 1 base and J lost 4, with 7 bases in between. Per the germline V gene, CDR1 is SGHVS and CDR2 is FQNEAQ. This CDR3 contains 13 residues. As DNA, the CDR3 is TGTGCCAGCAGCTTAGACAGGGTAGAGACCCAGTACTTC. This gives the protein CASSLDRVETQYF.

CDR3 nucleotides: TGTGCCAGCAGCCCAGGGACAGGGTTCCGCTACGAGCAGTACTTC. It encodes CASSPGTGFRYEQYF. The genes are TRBV7-2 and TRBJ2-7, with 9 bases fitting TRBD1. Per germline, CDR1 SGHTA and CDR2 FQGNSA. The CDR3 extends over 15 amino acids. V was pared by 5 bases and J by 3 bases, with 8 bases of the junction left unmatched.

V and J are TRBV29-1 and TRBJ1-2, with D maybe TRBD1 (6 bases). Germline values: CDR1 SQVTM, CDR2 ANQGSEA. The CDR3 length is 13 residues. Trimming cost V 4 bases and J 0 bases, with 9 bases left between them. DNA for the CDR3: TGCAGCGTTGGTACAGGGCCTAACTATGGCTACACCTTC. Translating it yields CSVGTGPNYGYTF.

This rearrangement joins TRBV28 to TRBJ2-5, with D possibly matching TRBD2 (5 bases). The germline V gene encodes CDR1 MDHEN and CDR2 SYDVKM. Between the trimmed V and J ends, which lost 5 bases and 0 bases, there was a span of 10 bases. The CDR3 runs 14 residues. CDR3 sequence (DNA): TGTGCCAGCAGTACCCAGGAGGACCAAGAGACCCAGTACTTC. This codes for CASSTQEDQETQYF.

V and J are TRBV19 and TRBJ1-5; no clear D. The CDR3 totals 15 residues. Germline CDR1 and CDR2: LNHDA and SQIVND (reference sequence). Trimming cost V 6 bases and J 1 base, with 13 bases left between them. CDR3 residues: CASRASRGSNQPQHF. The CDR3 DNA sequence: TGTGCCAGTAGAGCATCCCGAGGGAGCAATCAGCCCCAGCATTTT. Looking up the rest from reference TRBV19 and TRBJ1-5 gives the full variable domain: DGGITQSPKYLFRKEGQNVTLSCEQNLNHDAMYWYRQDPGQGLRLIYYSQIVNDFQKGDIAEGYSVSREKKESFPLTVTSAQKNPTAFYLCASRASRGSNQPQHFGDGTRLSIL.

V is TRBV7-2 and J is TRBJ2-5, with TRBD2 as a possible D gene (5 bases). V was trimmed by 5 bases and J by 5 bases, leaving 18 bases between them. The CDR3 runs 15 residues. Germline values: CDR1 SGHTA, CDR2 FQGNSA. CDR3 residues: CASSTDSSRSETQYF. The CDR3 DNA reads TGTGCCAGCAGCACAGATTCTAGCAGGTCTGAGACCCAGTACTTC.

J is TRBJ2-3 and V is TRBV7-9; TRBD1 aligns across 7 bases. CDR3 length: 16 amino acids. Trimming at V came to 5 bases and at J to 6 bases, leaving 14 bases not matched to a gene. CDR1 is SEHNR and CDR2 is FQNEAQ in the germline V gene (reference sequence). The CDR3 region is CASSRTGALTRDTQYF. The CDR3 region has the DNA TGTGCCAGCAGCCGAACAGGGGCACTTACTCGGGATACGCAGTATTTT.

The V call is TRBV6-5, the J call TRBJ1-3, with D possibly TRBD1 on 5 matching bases. Germline assignment: CDR1 MNHEY and CDR2 SVGAGI. The germline V and J ends were trimmed by 2 bases and 2 bases, with 10 bases remaining between them. The CDR3 is 15 amino acids. As DNA, the CDR3 is TGTGCCAGCAGTTACGACAGTTCGACTGGAAACACCATATATTTT. Translating gives CASSYDSSTGNTIYF.

This rearrangement joins TRBV5-1 to TRBJ2-7, with 7 bases lining up with TRBD2. CDR3 length: 17 residues. V dropped 2 bases and J dropped 3; count of bases not matched to a gene: 14. Germline loops: CDR1 SGHRS, CDR2 YFSETQ. The CDR3 sequence is CASSFVGGGSGDYEQYF. CDR3 nucleotide sequence: TGCGCCAGCAGCTTTGTTGGTGGAGGAAGCGGGGACTACGAGCAGTACTTC.

This chain joins TRBV9 and TRBJ2-2, with D perhaps TRBD2 (5 bases). The CDR3 contains 17 residues. The germline gives CDR1 SGDLS, CDR2 YYNGEE. The V end lost 0 bases, the J end lost 0 bases, and 12 bases lay between the germline ends. The CDR3 region is CASSVVPLDSNTGELFF. Written as DNA, the CDR3 is TGTGCCAGCAGCGTAGTACCACTAGATTCGAACACCGGGGAGCTGTTTTTT.

This chain joins TRBV5-1 and TRBJ2-7; 7 bases align to TRBD1. V lost 8 bases and J lost 0; bases outside the gene matches: 8. Germline assignment: CDR1 SGHRS and CDR2 YFSETQ. This CDR3 comprises 14 residues. CDR3 bases: TGCGCCAGTTCAGGGGGTATAGGCTCCTACGAGCAGTACTTC. Its translation: CASSGGIGSYEQYF.

V gene TRBV6-5 combines with J gene TRBJ2-7, with TRBD1 matching over 9 bases. Unmatched junction bases numbered 8, after V lost 4 bases and J lost 4 bases. CDR1 is MNHEY and CDR2 is SVGAGI in the germline V gene. The CDR3 is 15 residues long. The CDR3 here is CASSSPGQGFYEQYF. The DNA for the CDR3 is TGTGCCAGCAGTTCCCCGGGACAGGGATTTTACGAGCAGTACTTC.

The chain uses TRBV5-4 and TRBJ1-3, with 7 positions matching TRBD1. V lost 2 bases to trimming and J lost 0 bases; unmatched junction nucleotides: 2. The germline CDR1 and CDR2 sequences are SGHNT and YYREEE (reference sequence). The CDR3 is made up of 15 amino acids. CDR3 DNA sequence: TGTGCCAGCAGCTTCGGGACAGCCTCTGGAAACACCATATATTTT. Its translation: CASSFGTASGNTIYF.

This clone came up once. V is TRBV5-6 and J is TRBJ2-1, with D maybe TRBD1 (5 bases). Germline values: CDR1 SGHDT, CDR2 YYEEEE. CDR3 length: 15 amino acids. V lost 4 bases to trimming and J lost 7 bases, with 18 bases between them. This CDR3 reads CASSLIRGLLNEQFF. The DNA for the CDR3 is TGTGCCAGCAGCCTCATAAGGGGCCTTCTGAATGAGCAGTTCTTC.